This is a list of T cell receptor beta chains from one sample in a study of blood T cell repertoires in COVID-19. Sequencing used immunoSEQ multiplex PCR; TCRdb keeps in-frame clones, though not all of them. Among about 110,000 clones listed, roughly 69% were seen once. Input material: peripheral blood. The receptors were gathered from an elderly man with acute or convalescent COVID-19. Each CDR3 is given with its conserved first and last residue.

j_call,v_call,cdr3_aa
TRBJ2-1,TRBV19,CASSILAGVREQFF
TRBJ2-3,TRBV12-3/TRBV12-4,CASSYTGTSVEF
TRBJ2-1,TRBV19,CASSIVREAPYNEQFF
TRBJ2-1,TRBV28,CASSLIRGSSSYNEQFF
TRBJ2-1,TRBV27,CASSVSGRSEQFF
TRBJ1-1,TRBV28,CASSSIGGASGDTEAFF
TRBJ1-5,TRBV19,CASRAGGVGNQPQHF
TRBJ1-1,TRBV5-1,CASSLRSSGTEAFF
TRBJ2-2,TRBV2,CASVRLVNTGELFF
TRBJ2-3,TRBV9,CASSASGRTDTQYF
TRBJ1-3,TRBV10-3,CAIRVTGISGNTIYF
TRBJ2-2,TRBV24-1,CATSGGTNTGELFF
TRBJ2-1,TRBV2,CASSGDAGGNNEQFF
TRBJ2-3,TRBV2,CASSQYRGTSTDTQYF
TRBJ1-1,TRBV7-2,CASSSDRNTEAFF
TRBJ1-6,TRBV7-8,CASSPRRGQGIWDSPLHF
TRBJ2-3,TRBV28,CASTPVGPGTDTQYF
TRBJ1-4,TRBV28,CASSQRRGNEKLFF
TRBJ2-2,TRBV5-1,CASSLALSGRAEYAGELFF
TRBJ1-2,TRBV4-1,CASSQDRTGGLGYTF
TRBJ2-1,TRBV4-1,CASSQSGWEQFF
TRBJ1-1,TRBV19,CASSVLAMNTEAFF
TRBJ1-5,TRBV6-2/TRBV6-3,CASSSGGTGYQPQHF
TRBJ1-5,TRBV27,CASRTGNQPQHF
TRBJ1-2,TRBV6-5,CASSYSWDRGGYTF
TRBJ1-2,TRBV24-1,CATSDFSLDGYTF
TRBJ2-1,TRBV14,CASRPTSGSYNEQFF
TRBJ1-5,TRBV19,CASSLTRGDQPQHF
TRBJ2-3,TRBV7-2,CASSPSGKGDTQYF
TRBJ1-1,TRBV15,CATSRGGIVGGGTEAFF
TRBJ1-4,TRBV5-1,CASGAQGTGEKLFF
TRBJ1-1,TRBV25-1,CASSELGPTEAFF
TRBJ1-6,TRBV5-1,CASSYAGASNSPLHF
TRBJ2-7,TRBV19,CASSRDRVGEQYF
TRBJ2-5,TRBV18,CASSPLTGEKETQYF
TRBJ1-1,TRBV28,CASSLYGAEGEAFF
TRBJ2-6,TRBV10-3,CAISESKQGVPGANVLTF
TRBJ2-7,TRBV7-2,CASSPRGRAGAYEQYF
TRBJ1-2,TRBV6-5,CASRDPGQGVYGYTF
TRBJ2-2,TRBV9,CASSGGRITGELFF
TRBJ2-7,TRBV9,CASSVGPGAEQYF
TRBJ2-3,TRBV11-2,CASSPQWGVSTDTQYF
TRBJ1-4,TRBV15,CATSRDSVNEKLFF
TRBJ2-5,TRBV5-1,CASSIPTPNQETQYF
TRBJ1-2,TRBV28,CASKNNHGYTF
TRBJ1-4,TRBV28,CASISAGVDEKLFF
TRBJ1-5,TRBV21-1,CASRLLRNNQPQHF
TRBJ2-3,TRBV3-1/TRBV3-2,CASSQRLSGRTDTQYF
TRBJ2-2,TRBV10-3,CAITGTGATGELFF
TRBJ1-2,TRBV18,CASSPSGANYGYTF
TRBJ1-3,TRBV11-2,CASSLDRNTIYF